The entry that follows covers one TCR beta chain sequence. What it binds is unknown. The source of the sample is a study of OX40 agonist ivuxolimab in advanced cancers. Study summary: Averaging 60 years in age, with a range of about 23 to 79, the cohort was approximately 84% male. Of the patients, three showed partial responses, one with hepatocellular carcinoma and two with cutaneous melanoma. General study findings and limits: No determination was made of the antigen specificity of the expanded peripheral T cells. CD8+ T cells averaged more expanded clones than CD4+.

The CDR3 loop spans 15 amino acids. J was trimmed by 2 bases and V by 4 bases; bases with no gene match: 5. The germline V gene has CDR1 SGHRS and CDR2 YFSETQ. Profiled with immunoSEQ multiplex PCR; TCRdb holds only in-frame clones, not every one. The sample has about 83,000 clones, roughly 93% seen once. The specimen comprised CD4+ or CD8+ T cells sorted from blood, sampled in a trial of the OX40 agonist ivuxolimab. This TCR came from an adult with an advanced solid tumor such as melanoma, head and neck, liver or kidney cancer. The chain recombines TRBV5-1 with TRBJ2-7; 11 nucleotides line up with TRBD2. The CDR3 DNA reads TGCGCCAGCAGCCCTAGCGGGGGGCCAGCCTACGAGCAGTACTTC. The encoded protein is CASSPSGGPAYEQYF. Using reference TRBV5-1 and TRBJ2-7 for the parts outside the CDR3, the full variable domain is KAGVTQTPRYLIKTRGQQVTLSCSPISGHRSVSWYQQTPGQGLQFLFEYFSETQRNKGNFPGRFSGRQFSNSRSEMNVSTLELGDSALYLCASSPSGGPAYEQYFGPGTRLTVT.